A single sample is the source of the 18 T cell receptor beta chains below, sequenced in a study of OX40 agonist ivuxolimab in advanced cancers. Some clones are missing from TCRdb's copy, which holds only in-frame ones; the method was immunoSEQ multiplex PCR. The table shows tens of thousands of clones, with approximately 85% occurring only once. The sample here was CD4+ or CD8+ T cells sorted from blood, taken in a trial of the OX40 agonist ivuxolimab. These TCRs come from an adult with an advanced solid tumor such as melanoma, head and neck, liver or kidney cancer.

The chain joins TRBV5-1 to TRBJ1-2; 12 nucleotides agree with TRBD1. Trimming took 5 bases from V and 7 from J; bases not matched to a gene: 21. In germline, CDR1 is SGHRS, CDR2 YFSETQ. The CDR3 spans 19 residues. This CDR3 is CASRFLLHRDRGRGSGYTF. Here the CDR3 DNA reads TGCGCCAGCAGATTCCTCCTCCATAGGGACAGGGGGCGAGGATCTGGCTACACCTTC.

The J gene is TRBJ2-3, the V gene TRBV4-1, with 10 bases lining up with TRBD1. V trimming: 4 bases; J trimming: 1 base; junction bases outside the gene matches: 5. The CDR3 extends over 16 amino acids. CDR1 MGHRA and CDR2 YSYEKL come from the germline V gene. The CDR3, as DNA: TGCGCCAGCAGCCTCCAAGGGACAGGGGGCACAGATACGCAGTATTTT. Protein: CASSLQGTGGTDTQYF.

The chain couples TRBV6-5 to TRBJ1-1, with 7 bases fitting TRBD1. The junction had 13 bases not matched to a gene; V was cut back by 6 bases and J by 12 bases. CDR1 is MNHEY and CDR2 is SVGAGI in the germline V gene. This CDR3 region has 13 residues. The CDR3 loop is CASRRGAGGVPFF. CDR3 DNA: TGTGCCAGCAGAAGAGGGGCAGGGGGAGTACCTTTCTTT.

A note on this clone: The junction departs from the called germline gene at one end, perhaps through a read error. The CDR3, as DNA: TGTGCTAGCAGCTCAGGACCGCAAGGCTCTGGAAACACCATATATTTT. Protein product: CASSSGPQGSGNTIYF. The chain combines TRBV7-7 with TRBJ1-3, with D hard to call. Germline V gene data show CDR1 as SSHAT and CDR2 as FNYEAQ (reference sequence). There are 16 residues in the CDR3. The full variable domain, in which reference TRBV7-7 and TRBJ1-3 provide the parts outside the CDR3, is GAGVSQSPRYKVTKRGQDVTLRCDPISSHATLYWYQQALGQGPEFLTYFNYEAQPDKSGLPSDRFSAERPEGSISTLTIQRTEQRDSAMYRCASSSGPQGSGNTIYFGEGSWLTVV.

The gene calls are TRBV5-6 and TRBJ2-7; 7 nucleotides line up with TRBD1. Looked up from germline, CDR1 is SGHDT and CDR2 is YYEEEE. This CDR3 has 17 residues. Trimming cost V 0 bases and J 2 bases; bases outside gene matches: 11. This CDR3 is CASSLDLNSGQPYEQYF. The CDR3 nucleotides read TGTGCCAGCAGCTTGGACCTCAACTCGGGACAGCCCTACGAGCAGTACTTC.

The V call is TRBV21-1, the J call TRBJ2-7; the table's TRBD1 call for D was not verified on the DNA. TRBV21-1 is reported as a pseudogene. CDR3 size: 19 residues. In DNA, the CDR3 is TGTGCCAGCAGCAGCTTACAGGGGCGGCCCTCCCTTAGCTCCTACGAGCAGTACTTC. Protein sequence: CASSSLQGRPSLSSYEQYF.

V gene TRBV5-5 combines with J gene TRBJ1-5, with D unresolved. Per germline, CDR1 SGHKS and CDR2 YYEKEE (reference sequence). V was trimmed by 2 bases and J by 0 bases, leaving 9 bases between them. The CDR3 contains 15 residues. CDR3 residues: CASSFSTNSNQPQHF. The CDR3 DNA is TGTGCCAGCAGCTTTTCAACAAATAGCAATCAGCCCCAGCATTTT.

The table lists this clone with a count of one. The gene calls are TRBV7-8 and TRBJ2-3; the match to TRBD2 covers 9 bases. J gave up 3 bases and V 1 base, and 5 bases lay outside the gene matches. The CDR3 length is 16 residues. Germline assignment: CDR1 SGHVS and CDR2 FQNEAQ. The CDR3 sequence is CASSLEAGGQTDTQYF. For the CDR3, the DNA is TGTGCCAGCAGCTTAGAAGCGGGGGGCCAGACAGATACGCAGTATTTT.

This chain connects TRBV27 to TRBJ2-3; D possibly matches TRBD1 or TRBD2 (5 bases each). The germline CDR1 and CDR2 sequences are MNHEY and SMNVEV (reference sequence). This CDR3 has 14 amino acids. V was clipped by 2 bases and J by 4 bases, with 10 bases between them. The CDR3, as DNA: TGTGCCAGCAGTTTAGCAGGGACCGCAGATACGCAGTATTTT. Its translation: CASSLAGTADTQYF.

Here the CDR3 reads CAGGVRASEKLFF. Here the CDR3 DNA reads TGTGCCGGGGGTGTGAGGGCTTCCGAAAAACTGTTTTTT. The chain couples TRBV2 to TRBJ1-4; TRBD1 is a possible D gene (5 bases). Germline loops: CDR1 SNHLY, CDR2 FYNNEI. V shed 11 bases and J shed 8 bases, with 18 bases lying between them. There are 13 residues in the CDR3. The entire variable domain, with the rest obtained from reference TRBV2 and TRBJ1-4, is as follows: EPEVTQTPSHQVTQMGQEVILRCVPISNHLYFYWYRQILGQKVEFLVSFYNNEISEKSEIFDDQFSVERPDGSNFTLKIRSTKLEDSAMYFCAGGVRASEKLFFGSGTQLSVL.

The chain combines TRBV6-6 with TRBJ1-5; D gene ambiguous. The germline V and J ends were trimmed by 6 bases and 2 bases, with 5 bases remaining between them. From germline, CDR1 is MNHNY and CDR2 SVGAGI (reference sequence). The CDR3 length is 12 residues. The CDR3 sequence is CASRRGNQPQHF. Written as DNA, the CDR3 is TGTGCCAGCAGGAGGGGCAATCAGCCCCAGCATTTT.

The CDR3 loop is CASSEGTYNSPLHF. DNA of the CDR3: TGTGCCAGCAGCGAGGGGACATATAATTCACCCCTCCACTTT. The rearrangement links TRBV9 to TRBJ1-6, with D perhaps TRBD1 (6 bases). Deletions cut 3 bases from V and 4 bases from J, with 8 bases between. The germline V gene encodes CDR1 SGDLS and CDR2 YYNGEE. CDR3 size: 14 residues.

A few counts support this clone. This chain joins TRBV19 and TRBJ1-1; TRBD1 matches 8 bases. The CDR3 has 14 residues. Germline CDR1 is LNHDA and CDR2 is SQIVND (reference sequence). Germline trimming cut 5 bases from V and 6 bases from J; bases unmatched to any gene: 8. The CDR3 sequence: CASSGQGLVAEAFF. DNA for the CDR3: TGTGCCAGTAGTGGACAGGGTTTGGTCGCTGAAGCTTTCTTT.

The chain recombines TRBV2 with TRBJ2-2; 8 bases map to TRBD2. V lost 6 bases and J lost 0; bases outside the gene matches: 3. Looked up from germline, CDR1 is SNHLY and CDR2 is FYNNEI. This CDR3 is built from 15 residues. This chain's CDR3 is CASRALAANTGELFF. In nucleotides, the CDR3 is TGTGCCAGCAGAGCACTAGCGGCGAACACCGGGGAGCTGTTTTTT.

The chain joins TRBV5-1 to TRBJ2-7; tentatively, D is TRBD2 (6 bases). Germline V CDR1 and CDR2: SGHRS, YFSETQ. CDR3 length: 16 amino acids. V was cut by 1 base and J by 0 bases, with 14 bases left in between. The CDR3 DNA sequence: TGCGCCAGCAGCTTGTTATCGGGGACTGGCTCCTACGAGCAGTACTTC. As protein: CASSLLSGTGSYEQYF.

This clone was found many times. The genes are TRBV5-1 and TRBJ1-2; perhaps TRBD1 as D (5 bases). V was clipped by 5 bases and J by 4 bases, with 12 bases between them. The CDR3 contains 13 residues. Germline CDR1 reads SGHRS; CDR2 reads YFSETQ. The CDR3 protein is CASSSGPIYGYTF. The CDR3 coding sequence is TGCGCCAGCAGTTCGGGACCGATCTATGGCTACACCTTC.

The rearrangement joins TRBV18 to TRBJ2-7; D perhaps matches TRBD1 (6 bases). The CDR3 is 15 amino acids. Deletions cut 4 bases from V and 6 bases from J, with 19 bases between. Germline CDR1 reads KGHSH; CDR2 reads LQKENI. The CDR3 nucleotides read TGTGCCAGCTCACTTCAACAGGGAACTCTACTCGAGCAGTACTTC. Its translation: CASSLQQGTLLEQYF.

This rearrangement joins TRBV30 to TRBJ1-2; D possibly corresponds to TRBD1 (5 bases). This CDR3 contains 13 residues. In germline, CDR1 is GTSNPN, CDR2 SVGIG (reference sequence). V gave up 0 bases and J gave up 7 bases, with 12 bases separating them. The DNA of the CDR3 is TGTGCCTGGAGTGTGAGGGGTTCTGCTGGCTACACCTTC. Its translation: CAWSVRGSAGYTF.